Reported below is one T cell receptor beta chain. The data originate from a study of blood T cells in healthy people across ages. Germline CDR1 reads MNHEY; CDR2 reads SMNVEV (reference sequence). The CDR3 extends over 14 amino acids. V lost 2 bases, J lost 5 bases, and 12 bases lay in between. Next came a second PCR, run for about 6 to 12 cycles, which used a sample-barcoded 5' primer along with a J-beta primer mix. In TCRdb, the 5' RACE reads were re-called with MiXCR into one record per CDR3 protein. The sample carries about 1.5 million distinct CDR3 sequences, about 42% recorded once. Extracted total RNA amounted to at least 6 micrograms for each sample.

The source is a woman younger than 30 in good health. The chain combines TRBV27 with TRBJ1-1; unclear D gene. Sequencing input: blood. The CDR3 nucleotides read TGTGCCAGCAGTTTACTTGGGATCGAGACTGAAGCTTTCTTT. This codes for CASSLLGIETEAFF.